Listed below are T cell receptor beta chains from one sample, sequenced in a study of blood T cells in healthy people across ages. TCRdb processed the 5' RACE reads anew with MiXCR; each CDR3 protein has one entry. The table lists hundreds of thousands of distinct CDR3 sequences, around 21% of them singletons. The sequencing sample was made of blood. The origin of the receptors is a man aged 65-85 years in good health. Each CDR3 is given with its conserved first and last residue.

V	length	CDR3
TRBV2	17	CASSGPGRSLDFNEQFF
TRBV3-1	13	CASSQSGVGKLFF
TRBV29-1	15	CSVDGWDSSYNEQFF
TRBV20-1	13	CSAGTGTNYGYTF
TRBV29-1	13	CSVGSGIYNEQFF
TRBV3-1	12	CASSQDRGYAFF
TRBV3-1	20	CASSQDPGTSGSRVKNIQYF
TRBV3-1	16	CASSQEGLAGLNEQYF
TRBV2	15	CASHKSDVAQETQYF
TRBV4-3	15	CASSQTGFSTDTQYF
TRBV5-6	17	CASSSFRLDEVDYGYTF
TRBV20-1	13	CSAPGQGANIQYF
TRBV7-9	16	CASSSLTGTGGYEQYF
TRBV13	15	CASSSGLAVPETQYF
TRBV6-6	13	CASSLRRDTEAFF
TRBV7-2	14	CASILLTGYTEAFF
TRBV6-5	15	CASSYTPGGLGGYTF
TRBV28	13	CASRRTSGYEQYF
TRBV6-1	13	CASSAGWRETQYF
TRBV7-6	15	CASSFGTGSSEKLFF
TRBV20-1	14	CSARGGVSGNTIYF
TRBV27	16	CASSWRAVGESYEQYF
TRBV7-7	13	CASSRDRAGELFF
TRBV9	15	CASSVRGGAGNEQFF
TRBV20-1	12	CSASPVADTQYF
TRBV28	14	CASSSGGSPYEQYF
TRBV7-2	16	CASSLFTVTGLYGYTF
TRBV15	16	CATSRAGLAGVYEQYF
TRBV11-2	15	CASSFLTGESYEQYF
TRBV5-1	14	CASSLVVGGDTQYF
TRBV20-1	14	CSAITSGRVDTQYF
TRBV12-3/TRBV12-4	16	CASSSRPLLAKNIQYF
TRBV15	14	CATSRDRGNVGHFF
TRBV12-3/TRBV12-4	15	CASSLAHGVRTEAFF
TRBV4-3	14	CTSSQGLGLYEQYF
TRBV25-1	11	CASSDSGKLFF
TRBV2	17	CASSDEAGQRSNQPQHF
TRBV4-1	16	CASSHRGQTNTGELFF
TRBV7-2	15	CASSLIQVPNEELFF
TRBV12-3/TRBV12-4	15	CASSLLGTGLDEQYF
TRBV10-3	13	CAIRQGQSYEQYF